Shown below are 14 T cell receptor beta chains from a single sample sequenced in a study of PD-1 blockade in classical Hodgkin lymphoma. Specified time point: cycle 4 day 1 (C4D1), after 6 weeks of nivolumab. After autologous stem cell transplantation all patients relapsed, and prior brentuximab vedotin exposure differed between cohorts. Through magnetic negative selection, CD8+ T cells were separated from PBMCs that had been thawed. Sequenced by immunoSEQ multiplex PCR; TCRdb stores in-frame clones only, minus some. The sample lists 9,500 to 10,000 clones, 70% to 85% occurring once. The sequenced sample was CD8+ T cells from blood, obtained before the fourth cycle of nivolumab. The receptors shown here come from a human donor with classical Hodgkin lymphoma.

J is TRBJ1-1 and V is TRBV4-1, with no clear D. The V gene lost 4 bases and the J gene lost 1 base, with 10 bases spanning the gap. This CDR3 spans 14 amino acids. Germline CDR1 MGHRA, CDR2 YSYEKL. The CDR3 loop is CASSRPQQNTEAFF. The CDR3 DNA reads TGCGCCAGCAGCCGACCACAGCAGAACACTGAAGCTTTCTTT.

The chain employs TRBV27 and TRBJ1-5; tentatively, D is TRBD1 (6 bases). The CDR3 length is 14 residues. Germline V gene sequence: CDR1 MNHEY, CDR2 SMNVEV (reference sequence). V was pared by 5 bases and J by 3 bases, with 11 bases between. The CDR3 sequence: CASSRQAINQPQHF. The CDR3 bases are TGTGCCAGCAGTCGACAGGCCATCAATCAGCCCCAGCATTTT.

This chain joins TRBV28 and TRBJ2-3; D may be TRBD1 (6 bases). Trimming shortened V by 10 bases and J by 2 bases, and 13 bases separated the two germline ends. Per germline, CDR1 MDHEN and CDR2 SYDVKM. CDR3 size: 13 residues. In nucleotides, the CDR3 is TGTGCCATCCTACAGGGACACACAGATACGCAGTATTTT. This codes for CAILQGHTDTQYF.

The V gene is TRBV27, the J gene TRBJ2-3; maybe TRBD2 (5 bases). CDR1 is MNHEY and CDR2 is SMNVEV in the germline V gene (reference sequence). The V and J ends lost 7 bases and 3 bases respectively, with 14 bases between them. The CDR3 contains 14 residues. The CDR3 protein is CASKGVGATDTQYF. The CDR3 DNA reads TGTGCCAGCAAAGGAGTGGGAGCAACAGATACGCAGTATTTT.

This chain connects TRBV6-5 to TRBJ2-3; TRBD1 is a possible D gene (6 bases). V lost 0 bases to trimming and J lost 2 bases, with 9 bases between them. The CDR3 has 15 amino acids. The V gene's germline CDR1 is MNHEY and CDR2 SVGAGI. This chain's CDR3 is CASSYSGDNTDTQYF. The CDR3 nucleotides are TGTGCCAGCAGTTACTCAGGGGACAACACAGATACGCAGTATTTT.

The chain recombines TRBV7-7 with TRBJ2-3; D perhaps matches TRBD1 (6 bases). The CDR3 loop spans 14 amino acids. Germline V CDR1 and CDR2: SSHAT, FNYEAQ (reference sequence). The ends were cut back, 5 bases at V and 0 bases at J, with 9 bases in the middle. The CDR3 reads CASSVDSSTDTQYF. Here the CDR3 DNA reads TGTGCCAGCAGCGTGGACAGCAGCACAGATACGCAGTATTTT.

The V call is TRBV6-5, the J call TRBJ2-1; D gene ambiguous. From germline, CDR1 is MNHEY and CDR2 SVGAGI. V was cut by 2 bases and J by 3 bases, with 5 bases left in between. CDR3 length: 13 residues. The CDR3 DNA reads TGTGCCAGCAGTTACGGGCGCTACAATGAGCAGTTCTTC. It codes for CASSYGRYNEQFF.

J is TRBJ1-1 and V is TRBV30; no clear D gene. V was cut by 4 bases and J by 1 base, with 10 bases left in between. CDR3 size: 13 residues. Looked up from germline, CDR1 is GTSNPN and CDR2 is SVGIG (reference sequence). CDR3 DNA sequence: TGTGCCTGGACTTACGGCGGGAACACTGAAGCTTTCTTT. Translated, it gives CAWTYGGNTEAFF.

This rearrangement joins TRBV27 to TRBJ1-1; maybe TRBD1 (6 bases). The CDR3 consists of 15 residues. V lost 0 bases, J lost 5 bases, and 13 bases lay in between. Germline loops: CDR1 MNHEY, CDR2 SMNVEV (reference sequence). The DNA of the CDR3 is TGTGCCAGCAGTTTATCGGGAGGGGGGAGGACTGAAGCTTTCTTT. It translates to CASSLSGGGRTEAFF.

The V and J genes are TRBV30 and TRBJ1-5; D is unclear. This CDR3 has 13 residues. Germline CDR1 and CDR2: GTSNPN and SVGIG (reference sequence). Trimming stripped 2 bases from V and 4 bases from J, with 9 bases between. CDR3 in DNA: TGTGCCTGGAGTCAAGGACGAAATCAGCCCCAGCATTTT. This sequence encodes CAWSQGRNQPQHF. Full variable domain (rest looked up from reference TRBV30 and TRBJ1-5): SQTIHQWPATLVQPVGSPLSLECTVEGTSNPNLYWYRQAAGRGLQLLFYSVGIGQISSEVPQNLSASRPQDRQFILSSKKLLLSDSGFYLCAWSQGRNQPQHFGDGTRLSIL.

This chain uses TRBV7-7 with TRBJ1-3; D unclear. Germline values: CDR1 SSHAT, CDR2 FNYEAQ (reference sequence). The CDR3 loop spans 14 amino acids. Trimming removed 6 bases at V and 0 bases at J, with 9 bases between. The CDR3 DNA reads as TGTGCCAGCAGTCCAGACTTCTCTGGAAACACCATATATTTT. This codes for CASSPDFSGNTIYF.

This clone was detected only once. The CDR3 sequence is CASSVGDYHTGQYF. Here the CDR3 DNA reads TGTGCCAGCAGCGTAGGTGACTATCACACGGGGCAGTACTTC. The chain combines TRBV9 with TRBJ2-7; D perhaps matches TRBD2 (5 bases). The V end lost 0 bases, the J end lost 9 bases, and 16 bases lay between the germline ends. There are 14 residues in the CDR3. Germline assignment: CDR1 SGDLS and CDR2 YYNGEE.

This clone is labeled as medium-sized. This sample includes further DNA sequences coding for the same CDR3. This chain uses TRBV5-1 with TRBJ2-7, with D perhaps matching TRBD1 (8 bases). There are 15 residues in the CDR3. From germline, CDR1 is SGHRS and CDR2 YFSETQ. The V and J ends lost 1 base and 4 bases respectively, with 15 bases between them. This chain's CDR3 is CASSLTNRGGYEQYF. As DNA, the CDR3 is TGCGCCAGCAGCTTGACGAACAGGGGGGGGTACGAGCAGTACTTC. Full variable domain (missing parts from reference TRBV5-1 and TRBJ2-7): KAGVTQTPRYLIKTRGQQVTLSCSPISGHRSVSWYQQTPGQGLQFLFEYFSETQRNKGNFPGRFSGRQFSNSRSEMNVSTLELGDSALYLCASSLTNRGGYEQYFGPGTRLTVT.

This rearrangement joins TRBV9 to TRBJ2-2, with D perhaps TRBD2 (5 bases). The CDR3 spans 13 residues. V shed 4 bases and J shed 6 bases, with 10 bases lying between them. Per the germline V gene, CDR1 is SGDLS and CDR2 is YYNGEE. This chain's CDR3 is CASSLSVPGELFF. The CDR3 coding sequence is TGTGCCAGCAGCCTTAGCGTACCCGGGGAGCTGTTTTTT.